Listed below are T cell receptor beta chains from one sample, sequenced in a study of blood T cell repertoires in COVID-19. TCRdb's table, derived via immunoSEQ multiplex PCR, lists solely in-frame clones and lacks some. The sample includes roughly 130,000 clones, 80% of them seen just once. The sequenced sample was peripheral blood. The origin of the receptors is a man aged 65 to 79 with acute or convalescent COVID-19. Each CDR3 is given with its conserved first and last residue.

TRBV5-5	TRBJ1-5	CASSLFSGGDSNQPQHF
TRBV7-2	TRBJ2-1	CASSSGLYNEQFF
TRBV15	TRBJ2-1	CATSRGTGWSGVFF
TRBV9	TRBJ2-3	CASSVGLDTQYF
TRBV7-9	TRBJ2-3	CASSLFLAGSTDTQYF
TRBV9	TRBJ2-3	CASSVLPQGSTDTQYF
TRBV27	TRBJ1-3	CASSRGTGTGNTIYF
TRBV29-1	TRBJ2-5	CSVAVGMETQYF
TRBV5-1	TRBJ2-1	CASSLQVNEQFF
TRBV19	TRBJ2-2	CASSRRVDTNTGELFF
TRBV30	TRBJ2-1	CAWSPSGATYNEQFF
TRBV5-1	TRBJ2-7	CASSRQVRDEQYF